This T cell receptor beta chain was captured by sequencing in a study of blood T cell repertoires in COVID-19. Overall study: Donors in the United States, Italy and Spain gave samples during acute or convalescent COVID-19. T cells, B-cell-depleted T cells, or PBMCs provided the cDNA or gDNA that served as material.

Authors' processing steps: For nucleated cells, counts were estimated from reference gene primer amplification. TCRdb keeps only in-frame clones here, not all; method: immunoSEQ multiplex PCR. Clone size and V and J calls were adopted from that table, with D and trimming inferred from the DNA. The sample includes about 94,000 clones, over 65% seen only once; the top ten take almost 50%. The V end lost 4 bases, the J end lost 4 bases, and 10 bases lay between the germline ends. This CDR3 spans 13 amino acids. Germline CDR1 reads SEHNR; CDR2 reads FQNEAQ (reference sequence). Input material: peripheral blood. The sequence derives from a human donor in a cohort sampled during active COVID-19. V usage is TRBV7-9 and J usage is TRBJ1-2; D is perhaps TRBD1 (6 bases). The CDR3 loop reads CASSSRTVYGYTF. The CDR3 region has the DNA TGTGCCAGCAGCTCGCGGACAGTCTATGGCTACACCTTC.